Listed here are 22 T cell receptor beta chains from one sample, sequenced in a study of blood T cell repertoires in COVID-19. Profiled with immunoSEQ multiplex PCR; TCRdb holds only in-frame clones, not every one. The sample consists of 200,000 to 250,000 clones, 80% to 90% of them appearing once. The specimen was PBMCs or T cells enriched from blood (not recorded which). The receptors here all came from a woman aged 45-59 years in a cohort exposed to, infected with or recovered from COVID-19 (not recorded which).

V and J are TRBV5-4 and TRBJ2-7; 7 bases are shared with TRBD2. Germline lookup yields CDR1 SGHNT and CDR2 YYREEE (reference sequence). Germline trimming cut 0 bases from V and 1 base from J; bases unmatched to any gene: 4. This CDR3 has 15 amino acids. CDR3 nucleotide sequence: TGTGCCAGCAGCTTGGGCGGGGGTGGTTCCTACGAGCAGTACTTC. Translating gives CASSLGGGGSYEQYF.

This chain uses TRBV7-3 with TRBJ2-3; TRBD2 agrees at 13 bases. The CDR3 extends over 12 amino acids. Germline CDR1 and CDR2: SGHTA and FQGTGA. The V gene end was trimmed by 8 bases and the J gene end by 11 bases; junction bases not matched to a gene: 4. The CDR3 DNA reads TGTGCCAGCCGACTAGCGGGGGGCCGGCAGTATTTT. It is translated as CASRLAGGRQYF.

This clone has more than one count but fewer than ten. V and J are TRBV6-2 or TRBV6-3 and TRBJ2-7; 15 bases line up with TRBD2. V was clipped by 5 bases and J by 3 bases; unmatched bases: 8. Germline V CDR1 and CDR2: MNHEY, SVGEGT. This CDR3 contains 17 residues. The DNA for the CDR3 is TGTGCCAGCAGTGCTCGACCGGGACTAGCGGGGGGCTACGAGCAGTACTTC. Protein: CASSARPGLAGGYEQYF.

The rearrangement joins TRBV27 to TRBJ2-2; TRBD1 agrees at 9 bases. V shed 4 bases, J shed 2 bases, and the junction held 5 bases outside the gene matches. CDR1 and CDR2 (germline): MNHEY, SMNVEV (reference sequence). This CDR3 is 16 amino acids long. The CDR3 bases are TGTGCCAGCAGTTGGTCGGGACAGGGTAACACCGGGGAGCTGTTTTTT. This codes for CASSWSGQGNTGELFF.

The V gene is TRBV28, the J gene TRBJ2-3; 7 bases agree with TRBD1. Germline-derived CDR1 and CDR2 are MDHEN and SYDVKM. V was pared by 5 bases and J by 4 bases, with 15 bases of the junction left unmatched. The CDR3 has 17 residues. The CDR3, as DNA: TGTGCCAGCAGTCCAACGGGGCGGACAGGAGGTTCAGATACGCAGTATTTT. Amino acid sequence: CASSPTGRTGGSDTQYF.

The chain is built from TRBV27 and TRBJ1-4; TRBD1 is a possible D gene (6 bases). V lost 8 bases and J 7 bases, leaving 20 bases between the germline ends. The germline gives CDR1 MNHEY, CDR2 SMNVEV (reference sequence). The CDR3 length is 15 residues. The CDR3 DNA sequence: TGTGCCAGCGGAATGTACAGTTCCAGGGGTGAAAAACTGTTTTTT. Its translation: CASGMYSSRGEKLFF.

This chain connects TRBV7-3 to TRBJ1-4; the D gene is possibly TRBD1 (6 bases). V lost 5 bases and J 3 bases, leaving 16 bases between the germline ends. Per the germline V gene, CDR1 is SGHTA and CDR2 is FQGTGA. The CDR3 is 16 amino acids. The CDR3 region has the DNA TGTGCCAGCAGCCCAAAAGGGGGGGCACCTAATGAAAAACTGTTTTTT. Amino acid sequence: CASSPKGGAPNEKLFF.

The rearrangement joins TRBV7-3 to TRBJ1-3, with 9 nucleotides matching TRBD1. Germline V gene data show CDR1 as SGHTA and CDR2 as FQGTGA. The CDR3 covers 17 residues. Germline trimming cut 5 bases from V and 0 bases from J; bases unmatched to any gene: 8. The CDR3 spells CASSVTGGRSSGNTIYF. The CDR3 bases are TGTGCCAGCAGCGTTACAGGGGGCAGGAGCTCTGGAAACACCATATATTTT.

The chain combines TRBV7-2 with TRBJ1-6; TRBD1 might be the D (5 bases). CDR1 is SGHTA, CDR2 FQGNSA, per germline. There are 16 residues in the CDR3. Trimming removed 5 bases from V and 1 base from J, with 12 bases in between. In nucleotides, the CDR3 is TGTGCCAGCAGCACCGCCGGGGGGTCCTATAATTCACCCCTCCACTTT. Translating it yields CASSTAGGSYNSPLHF.

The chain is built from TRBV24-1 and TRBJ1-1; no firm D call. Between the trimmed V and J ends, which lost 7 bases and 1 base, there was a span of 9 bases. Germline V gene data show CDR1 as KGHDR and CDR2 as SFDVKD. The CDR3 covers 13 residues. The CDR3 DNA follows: TGTGCCACCAGGGGAGGAGGGAACACTGAAGCTTTCTTT. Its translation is CATRGGGNTEAFF.

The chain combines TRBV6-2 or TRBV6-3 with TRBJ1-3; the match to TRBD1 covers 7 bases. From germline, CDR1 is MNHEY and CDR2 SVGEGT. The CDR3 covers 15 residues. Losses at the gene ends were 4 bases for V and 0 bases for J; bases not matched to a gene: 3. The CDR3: CASSWRTGSGNTIYF. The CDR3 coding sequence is TGTGCCAGCAGTTGGCGGACAGGCTCTGGAAACACCATATATTTT.

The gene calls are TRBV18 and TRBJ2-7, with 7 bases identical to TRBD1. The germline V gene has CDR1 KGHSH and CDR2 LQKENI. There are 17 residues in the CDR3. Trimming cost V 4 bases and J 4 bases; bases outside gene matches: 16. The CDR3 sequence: CASSQENRGLPLYEQYF. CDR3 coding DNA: TGTGCCAGCTCACAGGAGAACAGGGGCTTACCTCTATACGAGCAGTACTTC.

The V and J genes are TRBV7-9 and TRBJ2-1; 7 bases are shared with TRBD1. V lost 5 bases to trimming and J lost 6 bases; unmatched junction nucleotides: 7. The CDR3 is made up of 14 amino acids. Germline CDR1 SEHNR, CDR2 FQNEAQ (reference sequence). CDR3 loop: CASSRGTAANEQFF. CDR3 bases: TGTGCCAGCAGCAGGGGGACAGCGGCCAATGAGCAGTTCTTC.

The DNA of the CDR3 is TGTGCTACTTCCAGAGGTAGGGGGCGCGGTGAAGCTTTCTTT. As protein: CATSRGRGRGEAFF. The chain combines TRBV6-5 with TRBJ1-1, with 7 bases aligning to TRBD1. CDR1 is MNHEY and CDR2 is SVGAGI in the germline V gene. The CDR3 runs 14 residues.

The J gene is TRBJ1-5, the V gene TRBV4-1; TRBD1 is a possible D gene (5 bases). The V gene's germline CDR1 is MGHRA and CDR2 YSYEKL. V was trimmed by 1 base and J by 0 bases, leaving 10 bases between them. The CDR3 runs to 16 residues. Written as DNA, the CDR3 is TGCGCCAGCAGCCAAGGGGACTCCCATAGCAATCAGCCCCAGCATTTT. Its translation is CASSQGDSHSNQPQHF.

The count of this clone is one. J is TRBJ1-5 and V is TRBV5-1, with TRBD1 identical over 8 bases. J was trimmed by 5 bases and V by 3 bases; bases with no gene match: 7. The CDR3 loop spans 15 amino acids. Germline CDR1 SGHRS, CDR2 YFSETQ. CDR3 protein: CASSSGTGGDQPQHF. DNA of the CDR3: TGCGCCAGCAGCTCCGGGACAGGTGGAGATCAGCCCCAGCATTTT.

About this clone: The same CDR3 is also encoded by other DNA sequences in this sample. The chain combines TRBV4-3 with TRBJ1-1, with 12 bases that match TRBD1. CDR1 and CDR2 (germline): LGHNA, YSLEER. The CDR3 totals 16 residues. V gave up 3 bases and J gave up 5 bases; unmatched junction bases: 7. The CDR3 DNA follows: TGCGCCAGCAGCCAGGGACAGGGGGCGCCGCGGACTGAAGCTTTCTTT. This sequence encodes CASSQGQGAPRTEAFF.

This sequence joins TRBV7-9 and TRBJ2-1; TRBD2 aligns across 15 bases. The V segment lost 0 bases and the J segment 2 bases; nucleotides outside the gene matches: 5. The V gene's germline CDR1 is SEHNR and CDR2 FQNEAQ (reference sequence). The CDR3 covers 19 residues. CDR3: CASSLAGLAGGKTYNEQFF. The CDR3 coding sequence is TGTGCCAGCAGCTTAGCGGGACTAGCGGGGGGTAAAACCTACAATGAGCAGTTCTTC.

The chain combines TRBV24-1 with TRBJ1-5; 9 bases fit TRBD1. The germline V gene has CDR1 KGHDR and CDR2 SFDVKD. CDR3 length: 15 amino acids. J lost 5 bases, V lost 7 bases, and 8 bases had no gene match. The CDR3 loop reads CATSATGGSHQPQHF. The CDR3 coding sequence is TGTGCCACCAGCGCGACAGGGGGAAGCCATCAGCCCCAGCATTTT.

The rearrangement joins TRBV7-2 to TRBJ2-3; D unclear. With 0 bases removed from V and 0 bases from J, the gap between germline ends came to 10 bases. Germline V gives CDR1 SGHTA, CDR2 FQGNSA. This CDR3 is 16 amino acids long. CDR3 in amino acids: CASSLARAPSTDTQYF. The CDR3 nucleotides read TGTGCCAGCAGCTTAGCGCGCGCACCTAGCACAGATACGCAGTATTTT.

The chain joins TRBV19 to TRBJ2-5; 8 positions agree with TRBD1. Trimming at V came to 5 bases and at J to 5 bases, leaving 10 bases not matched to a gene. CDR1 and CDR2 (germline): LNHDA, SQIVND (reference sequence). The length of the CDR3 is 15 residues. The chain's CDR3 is CASSSRTGSFETQYF. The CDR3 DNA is TGTGCCAGTAGTTCCCGGACAGGGAGCTTTGAGACCCAGTACTTC.

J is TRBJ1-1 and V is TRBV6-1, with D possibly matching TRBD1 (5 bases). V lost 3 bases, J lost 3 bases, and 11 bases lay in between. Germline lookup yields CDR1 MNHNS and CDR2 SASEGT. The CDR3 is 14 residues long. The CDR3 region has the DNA TGTGCCAGCAGTGAGCAGGGTTTCTACACTGAAGCTTTCTTT. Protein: CASSEQGFYTEAFF.